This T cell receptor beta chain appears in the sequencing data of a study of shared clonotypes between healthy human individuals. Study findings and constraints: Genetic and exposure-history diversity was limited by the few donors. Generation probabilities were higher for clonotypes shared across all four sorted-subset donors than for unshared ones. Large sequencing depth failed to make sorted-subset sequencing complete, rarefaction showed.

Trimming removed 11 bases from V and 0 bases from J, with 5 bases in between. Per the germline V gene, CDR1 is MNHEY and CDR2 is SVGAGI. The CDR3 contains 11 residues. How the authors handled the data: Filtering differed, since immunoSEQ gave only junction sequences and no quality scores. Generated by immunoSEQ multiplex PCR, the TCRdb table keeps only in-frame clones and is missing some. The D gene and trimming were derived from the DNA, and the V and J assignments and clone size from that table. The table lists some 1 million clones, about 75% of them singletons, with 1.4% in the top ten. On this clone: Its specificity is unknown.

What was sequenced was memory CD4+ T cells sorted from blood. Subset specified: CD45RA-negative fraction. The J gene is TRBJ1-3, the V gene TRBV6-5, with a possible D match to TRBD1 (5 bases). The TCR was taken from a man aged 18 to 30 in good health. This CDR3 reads CAGGSGNTIYF. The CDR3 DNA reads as TGTGCCGGGGGCTCTGGAAACACCATATATTTT.